Listed below are T cell receptor beta chains from one sample, sequenced in a study of T cell repertoires in cytomegalovirus infection. No antigen has been identified for these receptors. TCRdb used MiXCR to reprocess the reads, holding one entry per CDR3 protein. Among fewer than 950,000 distinct CDR3 sequences listed, less than 35% were seen once. The sequencing used cultured CD8+ T cells from PBMCs, collected from culture after CMV antigen stimulation. The receptors come from a human donor in good health (CMV status not recorded). Some clones in this sample may be carry-over from other donors' samples. Each CDR3 is given without its conserved first and last residue. A D gene is named only where the DNA matches it firmly. Only some rows state a clone size, as once, few, many or a class for expanded clones.

TRBJ2-1 TRBV2 - few ASSDMHYNEQF
TRBJ1-1 TRBV5-1 TRBD1 - ASSSLPGQGAVEAF
TRBJ2-7 TRBV7-6 TRBD1 - ASSLLTLGTVSGEQY
TRBJ2-1 TRBV6-2/TRBV6-3 - - ASSYVASVDWGEQF
TRBJ1-1 TRBV4-1 - - ASSHSQGSNTEAF
TRBJ1-5 TRBV12-3/TRBV12-4 - - ASTLSVLGNQPQH
TRBJ1-2 TRBV10-3 TRBD1 - AITPGTGKGLYGYT
TRBJ1-1 TRBV19 - - ASSPAGRETEAF
TRBJ1-2 TRBV29-1 TRBD1 - SVEDRNRGTYGYT
TRBJ1-1 TRBV6-6 - few ASERVLDTEAF
TRBJ2-3 TRBV3-1 - once ASSYSSESSTDTQY
TRBJ2-6 TRBV7-3 TRBD2 few ASSKTGRGSGANVLT
TRBJ2-1 TRBV7-8 - - ASSQDTYNEQF
TRBJ1-1 TRBV6-7 - many ASRDPGLRDTEAF
TRBJ1-6 TRBV2 - - ASRAEDYSPLH
TRBJ1-2 TRBV20-1 TRBD1 - SARDPGQGADYGYT
TRBJ1-2 TRBV27 TRBD1 - ASSWTGGNYGYT
TRBJ2-5 TRBV10-3 TRBD1 - AISDPTGVGSETQY
TRBJ1-1 TRBV19 TRBD1 few ASRAGGFGAF
TRBJ2-1 TRBV7-9 TRBD2 few ASSPYVSGGPHEQF
TRBJ2-3 TRBV24-1 - - ATTKGGDPDTQY
TRBJ2-2 TRBV2 - few ATYPGTKNTGELF
TRBJ2-2 TRBV15 - few ATSRDLSRSGELF
TRBJ1-2 TRBV7-6 TRBD1 - ASSGGDSAYGYT
TRBJ2-1 TRBV6-2/TRBV6-3 TRBD2 few ASTLAGGNEQF
TRBJ2-3 TRBV4-1 - few ASSQEWVNTDTQY
TRBJ1-2 TRBV5-1 TRBD1 - ASSKDRAAYGYT
TRBJ2-3 TRBV20-1 - - SANEGGPPTDTQY
TRBJ1-5 TRBV15 TRBD1 - ATSTRQGNQPQH
TRBJ2-1 TRBV11-3 TRBD2 - TSSAGLAGYNEQF
TRBJ2-3 TRBV10-3 - few AIRAPIGGTDTQY
TRBJ2-1 TRBV6-4 - once ASSETQGGYNEQF
TRBJ1-2 TRBV7-9 - few ASTPKTGGLDYGYT
TRBJ2-5 TRBV12-3/TRBV12-4 - - ASSLAPRTSDKETQY
TRBJ1-2 TRBV19 - - ASSNMTYFYGYT
TRBJ2-3 TRBV19 - - ASSIYLAGTDTQY
TRBJ1-3 TRBV19 - - ASADGGSGNTIY
TRBJ2-5 TRBV14 TRBD1 few ASSPDRGEETQY
TRBJ2-1 TRBV7-6 - few ASSSSPHREWNEQF
TRBJ2-3 TRBV6-2/TRBV6-3 TRBD2 many ASSYRGGAGADTQY
TRBJ2-7 TRBV7-6 TRBD1 few ASSLEGQASYEQY
TRBJ2-2 TRBV4-3 - few ASSQESKAGTQRRTGELF